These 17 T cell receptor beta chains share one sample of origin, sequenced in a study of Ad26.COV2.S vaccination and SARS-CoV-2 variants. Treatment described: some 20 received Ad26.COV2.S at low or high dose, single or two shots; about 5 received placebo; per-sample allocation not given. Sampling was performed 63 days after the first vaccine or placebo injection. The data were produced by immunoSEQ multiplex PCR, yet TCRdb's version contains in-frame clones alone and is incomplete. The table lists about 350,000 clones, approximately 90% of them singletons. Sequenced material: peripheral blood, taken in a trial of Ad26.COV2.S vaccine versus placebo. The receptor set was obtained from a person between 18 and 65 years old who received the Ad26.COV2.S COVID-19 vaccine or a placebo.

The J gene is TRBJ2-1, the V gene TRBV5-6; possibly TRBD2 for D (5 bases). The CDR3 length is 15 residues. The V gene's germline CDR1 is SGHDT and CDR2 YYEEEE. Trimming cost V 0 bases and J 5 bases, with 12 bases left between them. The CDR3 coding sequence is TGTGCCAGCAGCTTGGCGGGCGGGCCCCACAATGAGCAGTTCTTC. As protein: CASSLAGGPHNEQFF. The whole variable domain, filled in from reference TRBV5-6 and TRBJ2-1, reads DAGVTQSPTHLIKTRGQQVTLRCSPKSGHDTVSWYQQALGQGPQFIFQYYEEEERQRGNFPDRFSGHQFPNYSSELNVNALLLGDSALYLCASSLAGGPHNEQFFGPGTRLTVL.

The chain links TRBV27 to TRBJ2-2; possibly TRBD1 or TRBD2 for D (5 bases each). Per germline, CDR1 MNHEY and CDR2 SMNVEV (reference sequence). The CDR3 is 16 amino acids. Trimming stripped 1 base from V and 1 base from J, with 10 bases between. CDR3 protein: CASSLFGTGNTGELFF. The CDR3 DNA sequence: TGTGCCAGCAGTTTATTCGGGACGGGGAACACCGGGGAGCTGTTTTTT.

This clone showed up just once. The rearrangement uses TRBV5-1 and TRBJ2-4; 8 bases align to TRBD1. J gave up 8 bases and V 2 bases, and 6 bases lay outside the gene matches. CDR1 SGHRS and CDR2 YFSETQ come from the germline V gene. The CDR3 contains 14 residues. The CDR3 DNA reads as TGCGCCAGCAGCTTATCAGGGGGCGCTGACATTCAGTACTTC. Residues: CASSLSGGADIQYF.

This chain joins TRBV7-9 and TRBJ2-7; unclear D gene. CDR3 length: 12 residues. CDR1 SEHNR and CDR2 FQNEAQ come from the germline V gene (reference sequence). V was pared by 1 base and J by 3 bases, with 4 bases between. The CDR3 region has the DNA TGTGCCAGCAGCTTAGAATACTACGAGCAGTACTTC. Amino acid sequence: CASSLEYYEQYF.

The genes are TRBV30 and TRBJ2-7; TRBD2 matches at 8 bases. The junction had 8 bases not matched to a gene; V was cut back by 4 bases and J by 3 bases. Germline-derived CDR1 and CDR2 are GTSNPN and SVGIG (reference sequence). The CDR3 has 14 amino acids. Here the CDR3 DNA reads TGTGCCTGGACCAAAACCGGGACTAGCTACGAGCAGTACTTC. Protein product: CAWTKTGTSYEQYF.

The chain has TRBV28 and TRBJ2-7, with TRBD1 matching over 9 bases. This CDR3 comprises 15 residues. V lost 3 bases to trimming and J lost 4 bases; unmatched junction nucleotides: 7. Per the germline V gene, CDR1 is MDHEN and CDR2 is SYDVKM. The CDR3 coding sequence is TGTGCCAGCAGTTTCCCGACAGGGGGGATTTACGAGCAGTACTTC. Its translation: CASSFPTGGIYEQYF.

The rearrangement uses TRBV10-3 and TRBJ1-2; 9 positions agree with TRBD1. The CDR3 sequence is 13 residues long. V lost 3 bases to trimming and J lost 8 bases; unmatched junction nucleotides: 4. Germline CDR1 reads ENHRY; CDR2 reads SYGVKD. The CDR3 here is CAISDATGGGYTF. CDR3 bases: TGTGCCATCAGTGACGCAACAGGGGGCGGCTACACCTTC.

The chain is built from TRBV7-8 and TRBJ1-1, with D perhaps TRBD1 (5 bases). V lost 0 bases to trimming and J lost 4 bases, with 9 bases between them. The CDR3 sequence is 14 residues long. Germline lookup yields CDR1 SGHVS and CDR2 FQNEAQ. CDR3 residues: CASSLARVVTEAFF. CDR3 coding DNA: TGTGCCAGCAGCTTAGCCAGGGTTGTCACTGAAGCTTTCTTT. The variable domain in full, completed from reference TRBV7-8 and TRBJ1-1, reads GAGVSQSPRYKVAKRGQDVALRCDPISGHVSLFWYQQALGQGPEFLTYFQNEAQLDKSGLPSDRFFAERPEGSVSTLKIQRTQQEDSAVYLCASSLARVVTEAFFGQGTRLTVV.

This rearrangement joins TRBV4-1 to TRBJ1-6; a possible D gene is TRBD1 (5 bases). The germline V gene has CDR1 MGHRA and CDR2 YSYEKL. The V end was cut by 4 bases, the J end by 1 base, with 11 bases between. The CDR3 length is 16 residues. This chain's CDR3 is CASSLGGESYNSPLHF. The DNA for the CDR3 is TGCGCCAGCAGCCTCGGGGGGGAATCCTATAATTCACCCCTCCACTTT.

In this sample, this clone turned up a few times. CDR3 sequence reads: CSASGTDTQYF. Here the CDR3 DNA reads TGCAGTGCTAGCGGCACAGATACGCAGTATTTT. The chain combines TRBV20-1 with TRBJ2-3; D not resolved. This CDR3 spans 11 amino acids. Germline CDR1 and CDR2: DFQATT and SNEGSKA (reference sequence). Trimming took 3 bases from V and 1 from J, leaving 2 bases between them.

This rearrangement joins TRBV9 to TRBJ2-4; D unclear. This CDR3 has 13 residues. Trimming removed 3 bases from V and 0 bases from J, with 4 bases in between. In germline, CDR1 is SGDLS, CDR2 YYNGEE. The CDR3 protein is CASSGLAKNIQYF. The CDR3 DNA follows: TGTGCCAGCAGCGGTCTAGCCAAAAACATTCAGTACTTC.

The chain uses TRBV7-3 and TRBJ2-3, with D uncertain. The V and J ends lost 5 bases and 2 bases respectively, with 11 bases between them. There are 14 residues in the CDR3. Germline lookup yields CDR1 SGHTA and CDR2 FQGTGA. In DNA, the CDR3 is TGTGCCAGCAGCCAGGCTGGAATCACAGATACGCAGTATTTT. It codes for CASSQAGITDTQYF.

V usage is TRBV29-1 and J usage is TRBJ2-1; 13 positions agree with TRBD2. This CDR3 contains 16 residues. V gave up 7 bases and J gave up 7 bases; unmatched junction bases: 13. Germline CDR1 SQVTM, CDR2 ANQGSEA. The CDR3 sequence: CSAPPKGLAGTNEQFF. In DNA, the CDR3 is TGCAGCGCGCCCCCCAAGGGACTAGCGGGAACTAATGAGCAGTTCTTC.

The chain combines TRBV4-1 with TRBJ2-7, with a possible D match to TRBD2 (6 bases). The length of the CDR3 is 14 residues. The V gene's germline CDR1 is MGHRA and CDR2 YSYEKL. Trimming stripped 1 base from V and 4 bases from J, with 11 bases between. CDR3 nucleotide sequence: TGCGCCAGCAGCCAAGGTATTAGCGGTTACGAGCAGTACTTC. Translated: CASSQGISGYEQYF.

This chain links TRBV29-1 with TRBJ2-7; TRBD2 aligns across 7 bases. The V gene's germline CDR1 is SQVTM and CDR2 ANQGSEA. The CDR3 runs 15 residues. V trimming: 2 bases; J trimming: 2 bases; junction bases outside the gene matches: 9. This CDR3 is CSVEMGREAPYEQYF. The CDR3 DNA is TGCAGCGTTGAAATGGGGAGGGAGGCCCCCTACGAGCAGTACTTC.

The DNA of the CDR3 is TGCGCCAGCAGCTTGGCGCAGGATACGCAGTATTTT. Protein product: CASSLAQDTQYF. The rearrangement links TRBV5-1 to TRBJ2-3; D remains ambiguous. Deletions cut 0 bases from V and 6 bases from J, with 5 bases between. CDR3 length: 12 residues. The germline gives CDR1 SGHRS, CDR2 YFSETQ.

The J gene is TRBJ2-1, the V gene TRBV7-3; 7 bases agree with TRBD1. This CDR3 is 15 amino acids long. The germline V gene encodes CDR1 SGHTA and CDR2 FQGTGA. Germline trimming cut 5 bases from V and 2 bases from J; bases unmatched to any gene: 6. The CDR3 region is CASSASGTAYNEQFF. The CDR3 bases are TGTGCCAGCAGCGCTTCCGGGACAGCCTACAATGAGCAGTTCTTC.